This T cell receptor (beta chain) was sequenced for a study of CD8 T cells in ankylosing spondylitis. Study-level results: Blood from ankylosing spondylitis patients appeared to carry a characteristic eight-variant TCR beta motif.

From the 5' RACE reads, TCRdb called clonotypes with MiXCR, one entry per CDR3 protein. Of 450,000 to 550,000 distinct CDR3 sequences in the sample, 5.3% are singletons; the top ten hold under 4.5%. Ten or more counts support this clonotype. Its antigen is undetermined. The CDR3 loop spans 15 amino acids. Germline V gives CDR1 LGHNA, CDR2 YNFKEQ. Trimming took 3 bases from V and 6 from J; bases not matched to a gene: 6. Sequenced material: blood, either unsorted or a sorted T cell fraction (not recorded which). This TCR came from a male donor with ankylosing spondylitis. The chain uses TRBV4-2 and TRBJ1-5; 9 bases match TRBD1. The CDR3 loop is CASSHSRTGVQPQHF. The DNA for the CDR3 is TGTGCCAGCAGCCATTCTAGGACAGGGGTTCAGCCCCAGCATTTT.